This TCR beta chain derives from a study of cytomegalovirus exposure and HLA in healthy donors. With 7 bases removed from V and 5 bases from J, the gap between germline ends came to 20 bases. CDR3 size: 15 residues. Germline values: CDR1 LNHDA, CDR2 SQIVND (reference sequence). Clones were sequenced by immunoSEQ multiplex PCR, and TCRdb holds only the in-frame ones, with some missing. The table shows 150,000 to 200,000 clones, with 70% to 90% occurring only once. The receptor was isolated from a woman aged 18-30 years in good health and CMV-seronegative. Sequenced material: PBMCs. This chain links TRBV19 with TRBJ2-5, with D maybe TRBD2 (7 bases). The CDR3 bases are TGTGCCAGTACACCCGACGGGGGGCTCCAGGAGACCCAGTACTTC. Amino acid sequence: CASTPDGGLQETQYF.